The 30 T cell receptor beta chains given below trace back to one sample, sequenced in a study of control samples from healthy donors and cancer patients (dated by TCRdb to about 2020). Preparation of the library involved the immunoSEQ multiplex PCR assay. TCRdb obtained this table from immuneACCESS and retained in-frame rearrangements with V and J assigned. These tables miss some clones; where compared with another copy, unresolved V genes account for less than half of the shortfall, and the remainder is unexplained. The sample profile shows about 130,000 clones; about 90% of them were found once. The ten largest clones add up to approximately 2.2% of the sample. Sequenced material: blood. These receptors came from a woman between 50 and 59 years old in good health.

CDR3 nucleotides: TGTGCCAGCAGCCCAGTTGGGGCCGGTCAGCCCCAGCATTTT. This encodes CASSPVGAGQPQHF. The V and J genes are TRBV6-5 and TRBJ1-5; TRBD1 might be the D (5 bases). Trimming shortened V by 6 bases and J by 6 bases, and 15 bases separated the two germline ends. The germline V gene encodes CDR1 MNHEY and CDR2 SVGAGI. This CDR3 region has 14 residues.

V gene TRBV27 combines with J gene TRBJ2-3, with a possible D match to TRBD1 (7 bases). The V end lost 2 bases, the J end lost 6 bases, and 15 bases lay between the germline ends. CDR3 length equals 15 residues. The V gene's germline CDR1 is MNHEY and CDR2 SMNVEV (reference sequence). In DNA form, the CDR3 reads TGTGCCAGCAGTTTAAGGCAGGGGGGTTTGGATACGCAGTATTTT. Translated, it gives CASSLRQGGLDTQYF.

The gene calls are TRBV6-6 and TRBJ2-7; TRBD2 matches 8 bases. The germline CDR1 and CDR2 sequences are MNHNY and SVGAGI (reference sequence). J gave up 6 bases and V 2 bases, and 6 bases lay outside the gene matches. CDR3 length: 14 amino acids. The CDR3 loop is CASSYTGGVSEQYF. CDR3 DNA: TGTGCCAGCAGTTACACGGGGGGGGTAAGCGAGCAGTACTTC.

The chain has TRBV29-1 and TRBJ1-1, with D perhaps TRBD1 (6 bases). The ends were cut back, 7 bases at V and 2 bases at J, with 14 bases in the middle. CDR3 length: 13 residues. In germline, CDR1 is SQVTM, CDR2 ANQGSEA. Here the CDR3 DNA reads TGCAGCGGAAAGCAGGGGAGAAACACTGAAGCTTTCTTT. Translated: CSGKQGRNTEAFF. Drawing the rest from reference TRBV29-1 and TRBJ1-1, the complete variable domain is SAVISQKPSRDICQRGTSLTIQCQVDSQVTMMFWYRQQPGQSLTLIATANQGSEATYESGFVIDKFPISRPNLTFSTLTVSNMSPEDSSIYLCSGKQGRNTEAFFGQGTRLTVV.

The V gene is TRBV5-4, the J gene TRBJ2-1; D gene unclear. The CDR3 has 12 amino acids. Trimming stripped 0 bases from V and 6 bases from J, with 4 bases between. The germline V gene has CDR1 SGHNT and CDR2 YYREEE (reference sequence). In DNA form, the CDR3 reads TGTGCCAGCAGCTTGGCCCTCAATGAGCAGTTCTTC. Its translation: CASSLALNEQFF.

The rearrangement uses TRBV16 and TRBJ2-3; the D gene is possibly TRBD1 (6 bases). V gave up 8 bases and J gave up 4 bases, with 16 bases separating them. Germline CDR1 and CDR2: KGHSY and FQNENV. The CDR3 is 14 residues long. This chain's CDR3 is CASGLGAVADTQYF. CDR3 sequence (DNA): TGTGCCAGCGGATTGGGGGCCGTCGCAGATACGCAGTATTTT.

The chain combines TRBV11-2 with TRBJ2-5; 10 positions match TRBD1. J lost 3 bases, V lost 3 bases, and 10 bases had no gene match. The CDR3 is made up of 17 amino acids. CDR1 is SGHAT and CDR2 is FQNNGV in the germline V gene. This CDR3 is CASSLFSGTGAKETQYF. CDR3 sequence (DNA): TGTGCCAGCAGCTTGTTTTCCGGGACAGGGGCAAAAGAGACCCAGTACTTC.

This chain links TRBV4-2 with TRBJ2-1; a weak D match, TRBD2 (5 bases). The CDR3 totals 14 residues. Germline V gene data show CDR1 as LGHNA and CDR2 as YNFKEQ. The ends were cut back, 0 bases at V and 11 bases at J, with 14 bases in the middle. CDR3 residues: CASSQDPGSTKQFF. The CDR3 DNA reads as TGTGCCAGCAGCCAAGACCCTGGGAGTACCAAGCAGTTCTTC.

The V call is TRBV5-1, the J call TRBJ2-7, with D perhaps TRBD1 or TRBD2 (5 bases each). With 0 bases removed from V and 2 bases from J, the gap between germline ends came to 15 bases. The CDR3 covers 16 residues. Germline V gene lookup returns CDR1 SGHRS and CDR2 YFSETQ. CDR3: CASSLDAAGTPYEQYF. In nucleotides, the CDR3 is TGCGCCAGCAGCTTGGATGCGGCAGGGACCCCCTACGAGCAGTACTTC.

The chain uses TRBV12-3 or TRBV12-4 and TRBJ2-1, with D hard to call. Trimming pared 4 bases from V and 12 bases from J, leaving 16 bases between. This CDR3 region has 13 residues. The CDR3 nucleotides read TGTGCCAGCAGTTCCGGTGTCATCGATTCGCAGTTCTTC. It specifies CASSSGVIDSQFF.

This chain uses TRBV28 with TRBJ1-2; D is ambiguous. V lost 3 bases and J lost 8, with 13 bases in between. In germline, CDR1 is MDHEN, CDR2 SYDVKM. CDR3 size: 13 residues. The DNA of the CDR3 is TGTGCCAGCAGTTTGGGAGGACTAGGGGGCTACACCTTC. Translation: CASSLGGLGGYTF.

The V and J genes are TRBV19 and TRBJ1-1; possibly TRBD1 for D (5 bases). CDR1 is LNHDA and CDR2 is SQIVND in the germline V gene (reference sequence). V was cut by 5 bases and J by 1 base, with 11 bases left in between. CDR3 size: 14 residues. CDR3 bases: TGTGCCAGTAGTGCCGACAGCCAGAACACTGAAGCTTTCTTT. Amino acid sequence: CASSADSQNTEAFF.

CDR3 coding DNA: TGTGCCAGCAGAGAGACCGGGACAGACAATTCACCCCTCCACTTT. It translates to CASRETGTDNSPLHF. The chain employs TRBV25-1 and TRBJ1-6; the match to TRBD1 covers 7 bases. The J segment lost 7 bases and the V segment lost 6 bases, leaving 9 bases of the junction unmatched. This CDR3 comprises 15 residues. From germline, CDR1 is MGHDK and CDR2 SYGVNS.

This clone was counted once. The CDR3 DNA reads TGTGCCAGCAGGGCAGGGACAGCCTCTGGGGCCAACGTCCTGACTTTC. This encodes CASRAGTASGANVLTF. V and J are TRBV2 and TRBJ2-6; 7 bases agree with TRBD1. In germline, CDR1 is SNHLY, CDR2 FYNNEI. CDR3 length: 16 amino acids. With 6 bases clipped from V and 0 bases from J, the junction kept 5 bases outside the gene matches. Looking up the rest from reference TRBV2 and TRBJ2-6 gives the full variable domain: EPEVTQTPSHQVTQMGQEVILRCVPISNHLYFYWYRQILGQKVEFLVSFYNNEISEKSEIFDDQFSVERPDGSNFTLKIRSTKLEDSAMYFCASRAGTASGANVLTFGAGSRLTVL.

The J gene is TRBJ1-5, the V gene TRBV6-5; maybe TRBD1 (6 bases). The germline V gene has CDR1 MNHEY and CDR2 SVGAGI. The CDR3 is 13 residues long. Trimming removed 7 bases at V and 1 base at J, with 8 bases between. CDR3 amino acids: CASNGQSNQPQHF. Written as DNA, the CDR3 is TGTGCCAGCAACGGACAGAGCAATCAGCCCCAGCATTTT.

V is TRBV16 and J is TRBJ1-2; D is perhaps TRBD1 (5 bases). Germline V gives CDR1 KGHSY, CDR2 FQNENV. The CDR3 contains 18 residues. Trimming cost V 4 bases and J 4 bases, with 25 bases left between them. CDR3 sequence (DNA): TGTGCCAGCAGCCTGCGAACCGTAGGGGCGCAGGGCGGCTATGGCTACACCTTC. It specifies CASSLRTVGAQGGYGYTF.

A word on this clone: In the same sample, other DNA sequences code for this CDR3. The chain uses TRBV30 and TRBJ1-5; unclear D gene. The CDR3 sequence is 13 residues long. The V end was cut by 1 base, the J end by 1 base, with 5 bases between. CDR1 is GTSNPN and CDR2 is SVGIG in the germline V gene (reference sequence). The CDR3 is CAWSGGSNQPQHF. The CDR3 DNA sequence: TGTGCCTGGAGTGGGGGAAGCAATCAGCCCCAGCATTTT.

The V call is TRBV6-1, the J call TRBJ1-5; TRBD1 aligns across 7 bases. With V trimmed by 2 bases and J by 2 bases, 6 bases remained unmatched. Germline-derived CDR1 and CDR2 are MNHNS and SASEGT. The CDR3 extends over 16 amino acids. The CDR3 reads CASSEIQGMGNQPQHF. In DNA form, the CDR3 reads TGTGCCAGCAGTGAAATACAGGGGATGGGCAATCAGCCCCAGCATTTT.

V usage is TRBV6-1 and J usage is TRBJ2-2; D call uncertain. The CDR3 totals 11 residues. Germline V gene sequence: CDR1 MNHNS, CDR2 SASEGT. V lost 3 bases and J 7 bases, leaving 3 bases between the germline ends. The CDR3 coding sequence is TGTGCCAGCAGTGATATCGGGGAGCTGTTTTTT. Translation: CASSDIGELFF.

The rearrangement joins TRBV6-5 to TRBJ2-1, with D perhaps matching TRBD1 (6 bases). V was pared by 4 bases and J by 3 bases, with 13 bases between. The germline V gene encodes CDR1 MNHEY and CDR2 SVGAGI. The CDR3 has 15 residues. CDR3 nucleotide sequence: TGTGCCAGCAGTTTAGGGGGAGATCTCTACAATGAGCAGTTCTTC. This translates into CASSLGGDLYNEQFF.

In DNA, the CDR3 is TGTGCCAGCAGTTTACCCGCCGGGGCCGGGAACGAAAAACTGTTTTTT. Protein: CASSLPAGAGNEKLFF. The chain recombines TRBV28 with TRBJ1-4, with D tentatively TRBD1 (5 bases). Germline V gives CDR1 MDHEN, CDR2 SYDVKM. V lost 2 bases to trimming and J lost 8 bases, with 18 bases between them. The CDR3 has 16 residues.

The chain employs TRBV6-5 and TRBJ1-2; D is possibly TRBD1 (6 bases). The CDR3 extends over 16 amino acids. Looked up from germline, CDR1 is MNHEY and CDR2 is SVGAGI. Trimming removed 2 bases at V and 4 bases at J, with 17 bases between. The CDR3 DNA reads as TGTGCCAGCAGTTACGACGAACAGGGCCGGGGCTATGGCTACACCTTC. It is translated as CASSYDEQGRGYGYTF.

The rearrangement joins TRBV30 to TRBJ2-2; D is perhaps TRBD1 (5 bases). The CDR3 is 12 residues long. Germline values: CDR1 GTSNPN, CDR2 SVGIG (reference sequence). CDR3 coding DNA: TGTGCTTTTGACAGGAACACCGGGGAGCTGTTTTTT. It translates to CAFDRNTGELFF. The full variable domain, completed using reference TRBV30 and TRBJ2-2, is SQTIHQWPATLVQPVGSPLSLECTVEGTSNPNLYWYRQAAGRGLQLLFYSVGIGQISSEVPQNLSASRPQDRQFILSSKKLLLSDSGFYLCAFDRNTGELFFGEGSRLTVL.

The chain has TRBV5-1 and TRBJ1-3, with 7 bases lining up with TRBD1. The CDR3 consists of 15 residues. Germline values: CDR1 SGHRS, CDR2 YFSETQ. Trimming removed 4 bases from V and 0 bases from J; junction bases left unmatched: 4. Here the CDR3 reads CASSPGTASGNTIYF. The DNA for the CDR3 is TGCGCCAGCAGCCCGGGGACAGCCTCTGGAAACACCATATATTTT.

J is TRBJ1-2 and V is TRBV30; TRBD1 matches 8 bases. The CDR3 covers 14 residues. The trim removed 0 bases at V and 4 bases at J, leaving 4 bases unmatched. Per germline, CDR1 GTSNPN and CDR2 SVGIG (reference sequence). The DNA for the CDR3 is TGTGCCTGGAGTGTAGTGGGACAGGTCTATGGCTACACCTTC. The encoded protein is CAWSVVGQVYGYTF.

This sequence joins TRBV30 and TRBJ1-4; D is uncertain. CDR3 length equals 16 residues. CDR1 GTSNPN and CDR2 SVGIG come from the germline V gene (reference sequence). V was shortened by 0 bases and J by 2 bases, with 13 bases between the two germline ends. CDR3 in amino acids: CAWSVGPGNTNEKLFF. CDR3 sequence (DNA): TGTGCCTGGAGTGTAGGACCGGGGAACACTAATGAAAAACTGTTTTTT.

The chain joins TRBV19 to TRBJ1-5; no definite D call. V lost 6 bases and J 4 bases, leaving 10 bases between the germline ends. Germline V lookup: CDR1 LNHDA, CDR2 SQIVND (reference sequence). This CDR3 is built from 13 residues. CDR3 sequence reads: CASRGQFNQPQHF. Here the CDR3 DNA reads TGTGCCAGTAGAGGCCAGTTTAATCAGCCCCAGCATTTT.

The rearrangement joins TRBV6-4 to TRBJ1-2; D call uncertain. The V end lost 0 bases, the J end lost 7 bases, and 12 bases lay between the germline ends. The CDR3 loop spans 14 amino acids. Germline V gene sequence: CDR1 MRHNA, CDR2 SNTAGT. Here the CDR3 reads CASSDSIPPLGYTF. As DNA, the CDR3 is TGTGCCAGCAGTGACTCGATTCCTCCTCTTGGCTACACCTTC.

On this clone: A junction boundary mismatches the germline segment, possibly from a read error. The chain combines TRBV6-1 with TRBJ2-7; no firm D call. The CDR3 has 10 residues. From germline, CDR1 is MNHNS and CDR2 SASEGT. As DNA, the CDR3 is TGTGCCAGCAGTGAAGCGTCGAGGCACTTC. Translation gives CASSEASRHF.

V is TRBV21-1 and J is TRBJ2-1; the table's D call, TRBD1, was not checked against the DNA. TRBV21-1 is an annotated pseudogene. This CDR3 has 11 residues. This CDR3 reads CARTTGDEQFF. The CDR3, as DNA: TGTGCCAGGACCACAGGGGATGAGCAGTTCTTC.